This TCR beta chain was sequenced for a study of T cells in Graves' hyperthyroidism and ophthalmopathy. Amplified TCR beta CDR3 regions derived from RNA transcripts. First-round RT-PCR of the TCR CDR3 relied on the HTBI primer set. Each CDR3 protein gets one entry after TCRdb re-called the multiplex PCR reads with MiXCR. The sample records more than 350,000 distinct CDR3 sequences, about 15% being singletons. This CDR3 is built from 12 residues. The V gene's germline CDR1 is MDHEN and CDR2 SYDVKM. Deletions cut 4 bases from V and 7 bases from J, with 11 bases between. Material for sequencing was blood. This clonotype was sampled from a woman aged 60-75 years with Graves' ophthalmopathy. The chain joins TRBV28 to TRBJ2-7; D is possibly TRBD1 (5 bases). The CDR3 nucleotides read TGTGCCAGCAGTTCAGGGTCGCGGGAGCAGTACTTC. Translating gives CASSSGSREQYF.